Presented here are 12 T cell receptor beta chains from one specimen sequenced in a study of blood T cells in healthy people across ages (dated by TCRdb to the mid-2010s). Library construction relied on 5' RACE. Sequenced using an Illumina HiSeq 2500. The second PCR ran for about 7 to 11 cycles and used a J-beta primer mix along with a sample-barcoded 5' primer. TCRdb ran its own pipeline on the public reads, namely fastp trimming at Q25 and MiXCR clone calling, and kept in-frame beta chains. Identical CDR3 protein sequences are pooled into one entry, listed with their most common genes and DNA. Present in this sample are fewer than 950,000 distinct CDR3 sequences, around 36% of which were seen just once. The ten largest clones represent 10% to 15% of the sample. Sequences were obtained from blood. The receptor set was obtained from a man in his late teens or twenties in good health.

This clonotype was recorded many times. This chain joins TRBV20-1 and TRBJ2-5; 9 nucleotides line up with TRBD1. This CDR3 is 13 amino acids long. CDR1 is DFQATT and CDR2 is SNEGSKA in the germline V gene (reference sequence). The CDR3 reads CSTGQGAEETQYF. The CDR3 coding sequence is TGCAGCACGGGACAGGGAGCTGAAGAGACCCAGTACTTC.

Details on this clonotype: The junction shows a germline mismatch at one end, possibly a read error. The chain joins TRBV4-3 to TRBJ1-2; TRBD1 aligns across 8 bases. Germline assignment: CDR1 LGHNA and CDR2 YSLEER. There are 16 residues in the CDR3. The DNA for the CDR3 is TGCACCAGTAGCCAAGCCGGGACAGGAATATCGAATGGCTACACCTTC. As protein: CTSSQAGTGISNGYTF.

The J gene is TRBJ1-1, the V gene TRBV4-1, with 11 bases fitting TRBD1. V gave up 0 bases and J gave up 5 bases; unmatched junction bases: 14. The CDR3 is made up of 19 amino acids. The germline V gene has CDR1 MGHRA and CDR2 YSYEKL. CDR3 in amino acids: CASSQDRPGTGGWGTEAFF. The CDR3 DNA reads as TGCGCCAGCAGCCAAGATAGGCCCGGGACAGGGGGATGGGGGACTGAAGCTTTCTTT.

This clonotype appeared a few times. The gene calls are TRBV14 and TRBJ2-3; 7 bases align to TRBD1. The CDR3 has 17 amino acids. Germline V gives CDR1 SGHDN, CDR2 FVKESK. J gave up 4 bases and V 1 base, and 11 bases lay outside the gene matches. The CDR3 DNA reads TGTGCCAGCAGCCAAGGGAGACAGGGTCCAGAGGCAGATACGCAGTATTTT. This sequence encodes CASSQGRQGPEADTQYF.

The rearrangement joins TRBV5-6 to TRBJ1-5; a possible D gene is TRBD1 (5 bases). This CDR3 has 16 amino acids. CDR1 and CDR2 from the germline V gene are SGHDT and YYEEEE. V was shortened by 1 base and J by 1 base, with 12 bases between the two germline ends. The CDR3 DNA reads TGTGCCAGCAGCTTGTCCGGGGGAGCGAGCAATCAGCCCCAGCATTTT. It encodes CASSLSGGASNQPQHF.

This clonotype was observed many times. The CDR3 DNA follows: TGTGCCAGCGGCCTGACCCTCAACACAGATACGCAGTATTTT. Its protein product is CASGLTLNTDTQYF. This chain joins TRBV2 and TRBJ2-3; no clear D gene. Germline V lookup: CDR1 SNHLY, CDR2 FYNNEI. This CDR3 has 14 amino acids. With 8 bases removed from V and 2 bases from J, the gap between germline ends came to 14 bases.

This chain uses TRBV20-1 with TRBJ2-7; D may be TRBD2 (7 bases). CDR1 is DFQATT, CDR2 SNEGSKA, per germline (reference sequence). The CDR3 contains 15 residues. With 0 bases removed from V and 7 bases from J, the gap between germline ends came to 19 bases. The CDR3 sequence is CSARDEAGDYNEQYF. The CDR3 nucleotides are TGCAGTGCTAGAGATGAGGCAGGGGACTACAATGAGCAGTACTTC.

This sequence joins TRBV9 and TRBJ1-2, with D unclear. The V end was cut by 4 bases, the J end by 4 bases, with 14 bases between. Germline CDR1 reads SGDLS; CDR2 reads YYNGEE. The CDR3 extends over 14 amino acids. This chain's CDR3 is CASSPEGPLYGYTF. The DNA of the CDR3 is TGTGCCAGCAGCCCCGAGGGTCCCCTCTATGGCTACACCTTC.

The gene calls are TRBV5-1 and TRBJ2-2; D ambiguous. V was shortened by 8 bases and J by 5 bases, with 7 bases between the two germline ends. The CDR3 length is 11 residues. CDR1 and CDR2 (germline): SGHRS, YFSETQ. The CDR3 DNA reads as TGCGCCAGTATTCGAACCGGGGAGCTGTTTTTT. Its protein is CASIRTGELFF.

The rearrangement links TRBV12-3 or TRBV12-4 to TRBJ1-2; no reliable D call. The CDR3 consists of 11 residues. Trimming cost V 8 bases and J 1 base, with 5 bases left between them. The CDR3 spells CASAVNYGYTF. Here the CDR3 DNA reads TGTGCCAGCGCCGTTAACTATGGCTACACCTTC.

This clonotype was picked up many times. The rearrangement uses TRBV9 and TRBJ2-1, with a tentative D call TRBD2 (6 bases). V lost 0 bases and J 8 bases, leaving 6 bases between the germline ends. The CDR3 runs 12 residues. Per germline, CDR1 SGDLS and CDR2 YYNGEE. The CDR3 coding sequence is TGTGCCAGCAGCGTAGGCGGGGATGAGCAGTTCTTC. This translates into CASSVGGDEQFF.

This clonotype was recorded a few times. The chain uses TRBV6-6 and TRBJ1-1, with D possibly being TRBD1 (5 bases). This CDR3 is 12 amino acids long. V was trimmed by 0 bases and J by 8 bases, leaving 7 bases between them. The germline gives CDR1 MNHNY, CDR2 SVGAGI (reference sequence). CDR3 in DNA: TGTGCCAGCAGTTACTCCCAGGGAGAAGCTTTCTTT. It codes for CASSYSQGEAFF.